Shown below are 15 T cell receptor beta chains from a single sample sequenced in a study of blood T cell repertoires in COVID-19. Profiled with immunoSEQ multiplex PCR; TCRdb holds only in-frame clones, not every one. The table shows under 200,000 clones, with 86% occurring only once. Sample: peripheral blood. These receptors originate from a woman aged 80 or over in a cohort sampled during active or convalescent COVID-19.

This clone has more than one count but fewer than ten. The chain has TRBV3-1 (or the pseudogene TRBV3-2) and TRBJ1-2; a weak D match, TRBD1 (6 bases). CDR1 LGHDT and CDR2 YNNKEL come from the germline V gene (reference sequence). The CDR3 is 13 residues long. V was trimmed by 0 bases and J by 5 bases, leaving 7 bases between them. The CDR3 DNA follows: TGTGCCAGCAGCCAAGAAACAGGGTATGGCTACACCTTC. Amino acids: CASSQETGYGYTF.

The genes are TRBV7-8 and TRBJ1-4, with TRBD1 matching over 11 bases. Germline CDR1 and CDR2: SGHVS and FQNEAQ. The CDR3 is 14 residues long. V lost 4 bases to trimming and J lost 7 bases; unmatched junction nucleotides: 2. CDR3 DNA sequence: TGTGCCAGCAGCTGGGGGACAGGGGGTGAAAAACTGTTTTTT. Protein sequence: CASSWGTGGEKLFF.

The chain employs TRBV10-2 and TRBJ1-1, with 10 bases aligning to TRBD1. With 6 bases clipped from V and 4 bases from J, the junction kept 5 bases outside the gene matches. The CDR3 runs to 14 residues. In germline, CDR1 is WSHSY, CDR2 SAAADI. CDR3: CASSWGTGATEAFF. The DNA for the CDR3 is TGCGCCAGCAGCTGGGGGACAGGGGCCACTGAAGCTTTCTTT.

CDR3 loop: CASSPRRGGPGTQYF. In DNA form, the CDR3 reads TGTGCCAGCAGCCCCCGGCGGGGCGGACCTGGGACCCAGTACTTC. The gene calls are TRBV7-2 and TRBJ2-5; TRBD2 is a possible D gene (6 bases). Germline CDR1 reads SGHTA; CDR2 reads FQGNSA. V lost 5 bases and J lost 7, with 20 bases in between. This CDR3 has 15 amino acids.

This rearrangement joins TRBV20-1 to TRBJ2-1; 9 nucleotides agree with TRBD2. The germline V gene encodes CDR1 DFQATT and CDR2 SNEGSKA (reference sequence). There are 14 residues in the CDR3. Trimming removed 3 bases from V and 3 bases from J; junction bases left unmatched: 3. The CDR3 region is CSASSGGVYNEQFF. CDR3 nucleotide sequence: TGCAGTGCTAGTAGCGGGGGAGTCTACAATGAGCAGTTCTTC.

The chain carries TRBV14 and TRBJ2-3; TRBD2 might be the D (6 bases). The CDR3 spans 19 residues. V lost 0 bases and J lost 3, with 22 bases in between. CDR1 SGHDN and CDR2 FVKESK come from the germline V gene. The CDR3 bases are TGTGCCAGCAGCCAAGATCCCTTTCGGTTGGAGAGCGGGACAGATACGCAGTATTTT. This translates into CASSQDPFRLESGTDTQYF.

This chain uses TRBV11-3 with TRBJ1-1, with D unclear. Trimming removed 3 bases from V and 5 bases from J, with 10 bases in between. This CDR3 is 13 amino acids long. Germline CDR1 SGHNT, CDR2 YENEEA. CDR3 nucleotide sequence: TGTGCCAGCAGCTTCAATCGAGGAACTGAAGCTTTCTTT. The encoded protein is CASSFNRGTEAFF.

This clone was seen a handful of times. This chain uses TRBV6-4 with TRBJ1-2; TRBD1 aligns across 10 bases. J was trimmed by 4 bases and V by 4 bases; bases with no gene match: 6. Germline CDR1 reads MRHNA; CDR2 reads SNTAGT. The length of the CDR3 is 15 residues. The CDR3 DNA reads TGTGCCAGCAGTGCGGAGACAGGGGGCCTCTATGGCTACACCTTC. The encoded protein is CASSAETGGLYGYTF.

The chain carries TRBV19 and TRBJ2-4, with 9 bases aligning to TRBD1. Trimming removed 6 bases from V and 15 bases from J; junction bases left unmatched: 12. Germline V gene data show CDR1 as LNHDA and CDR2 as SQIVND (reference sequence). The CDR3 runs 13 residues. Here the CDR3 reads CASSDNGGTGWYF. CDR3 nucleotide sequence: TGTGCCAGTAGCGATAACGGGGGGACAGGGTGGTACTTC. Together with reference TRBV19 and TRBJ2-4, the CDR3 gives the full variable domain: DGGITQSPKYLFRKEGQNVTLSCEQNLNHDAMYWYRQDPGQGLRLIYYSQIVNDFQKGDIAEGYSVSREKKESFPLTVTSAQKNPTAFYLCASSDNGGTGWYFGAGTRLSVL.

The rearrangement links TRBV30 to TRBJ1-6, with D maybe TRBD1 (5 bases). Between the trimmed V and J ends, which lost 0 bases and 6 bases, there was a span of 9 bases. The CDR3 has 14 amino acids. The germline CDR1 and CDR2 sequences are GTSNPN and SVGIG (reference sequence). Here the CDR3 DNA reads TGTGCCTGGAGTGTACTCCAGGGTAATTCACCCCTCCACTTT. Amino acids: CAWSVLQGNSPLHF.

The chain is built from TRBV18 and TRBJ2-7, with TRBD2 identical over 7 bases. J lost 4 bases, V lost 4 bases, and 22 bases had no gene match. This CDR3 contains 19 residues. Germline-derived CDR1 and CDR2 are KGHSH and LQKENI. CDR3 in amino acids: CASSRTGSSGTGITYEQYV. DNA of the CDR3: TGTGCCAGCTCACGCACCGGTTCGAGCGGGACCGGAATAACTTACGAGCAGTACGTC.

V usage is TRBV5-1 and J usage is TRBJ1-1; D is perhaps TRBD1 (5 bases). V dropped 4 bases and J dropped 5 bases, with 15 bases sitting between them. The CDR3 is made up of 14 amino acids. Germline V gene sequence: CDR1 SGHRS, CDR2 YFSETQ. In nucleotides, the CDR3 is TGCGCCAGCAGCGGCTCAGGGCGGGGGACTGAAGCTTTCTTT. Its translation: CASSGSGRGTEAFF.

This chain links TRBV29-1 with TRBJ2-5; D is possibly TRBD1 (6 bases). The CDR3 sequence is 15 residues long. Per the germline V gene, CDR1 is SQVTM and CDR2 is ANQGSEA. Trimming stripped 2 bases from V and 1 base from J, with 14 bases between. The DNA for the CDR3 is TGCAGCGTTGAACGGACAGCGTCCTTCCAAGAGACCCAGTACTTC. Translated: CSVERTASFQETQYF.

The chain's CDR3 is CASSTRGGPNTEAFF. CDR3 in DNA: TGCGCCAGCAGCACAAGGGGGGGACCCAACACTGAAGCTTTCTTT. J is TRBJ1-1 and V is TRBV5-1, with D perhaps matching TRBD1 (6 bases). The CDR3 runs 15 residues. In germline, CDR1 is SGHRS, CDR2 YFSETQ. The V and J ends lost 4 bases and 2 bases respectively, with 15 bases between them.

This chain uses TRBV7-9 with TRBJ1-3; 7 bases are a match to TRBD1. J gave up 0 bases and V 7 bases, and 3 bases lay outside the gene matches. Germline lookup yields CDR1 SEHNR and CDR2 FQNEAQ (reference sequence). The CDR3 spans 14 residues. The CDR3 DNA sequence: TGTGCCAGCACCCGACAGGGCTCTGGAAACACCATATATTTT. Protein: CASTRQGSGNTIYF.